The clone carrying this T cell receptor (beta chain) was counted a few times. As yet, its antigen is unknown. The authors ran a second PCR of 7 to 11 cycles using a sample-barcoded 5' primer and a J-beta primer mix. With 12 random nucleotides, a template-switch adaptor tagged each individual cDNA molecule. TCRdb reprocessed the 5' RACE reads with MiXCR, giving one entry per CDR3 protein. The sample holds more than 550,000 distinct CDR3 sequences; approximately 21% are singletons and the top ten take 22%. The record originates from a study of blood T cells in healthy people across ages. Extraction of total RNA produced a minimum of 5 micrograms from each sample. Study findings and constraints: Greater diversity and more naive CD4+ cells were seen in long-lived donors than in aged donors.

The CDR3 is 13 amino acids. Germline CDR1 is SGHRS and CDR2 is YFSETQ. V was pared by 0 bases and J by 6 bases, with 9 bases between. The sample taken for sequencing was blood. This TCR derives from an older man in good health. This chain connects TRBV5-1 to TRBJ1-2; D unclear. The CDR3 sequence: CASSLDGGDGYTF. The CDR3 bases are TGCGCCAGCAGCTTGGACGGAGGCGATGGCTACACCTTC.